This T cell receptor (beta chain) comes out of a study of blood T cell repertoires in COVID-19. Across the study: T cells, B-cell-depleted T cells, or PBMCs provided the cDNA or gDNA that served as material.

This CDR3 comprises 14 residues. Germline V lookup: CDR1 SQVTM, CDR2 ANQGSEA. The trim removed 6 bases at V and 5 bases at J, leaving 11 bases unmatched. Using immunoSEQ multiplex PCR, the repertoire was profiled, and TCRdb retains in-frame clones only, with some absent. The profile shows about 250,000 clones, roughly 85% of them singletons. The chain carries TRBV29-1 and TRBJ2-7; 9 bases match TRBD1. Sequencing was carried out using peripheral blood. This receptor was taken from a man between 50 and 59 years old with COVID-19, enrolled during active disease. CDR3 amino acids: CSVVLEDRGDEQYF. In DNA, the CDR3 is TGCAGCGTCGTCCTCGAGGACAGGGGCGACGAGCAGTACTTC.